The 29 T cell receptor beta chains in this list originate from one sample, sequenced in a study of T cell repertoires in cytomegalovirus infection. TCRdb called the reads again in MiXCR, with one record for every CDR3 protein. The table lists fewer than 350,000 distinct CDR3 sequences, over 7.5% of them singletons. Material for sequencing was PBMCs. The receptors were sampled from a human donor in good health (CMV status not recorded). Some clones in this sample may be carry-over from other donors' samples.

J is TRBJ1-2 and V is TRBV19; 7 positions agree with TRBD1. Germline assignment: CDR1 LNHDA and CDR2 SQIVND (reference sequence). There are 14 residues in the CDR3. V was pared by 2 bases and J by 2 bases, with 2 bases of the junction left unmatched. The CDR3 DNA sequence: TGTGCCAGTAGTATATGGGGACAGAACTATGGCTACACCTTC. This codes for CASSIWGQNYGYTF.

On this clonotype itself: A much bigger clone sits one base away, suggesting this may be a read error. The chain joins TRBV20-1 to TRBJ1-1; possibly TRBD1 for D (5 bases). Germline V gives CDR1 DFQATT, CDR2 SNEGSKA (reference sequence). The CDR3 sequence is 12 residues long. V was shortened by 3 bases and J by 11 bases, with 16 bases between the two germline ends. As DNA, the CDR3 is TGCAGTGCTAGCGCAGGGTGCAAGGGGGCTTTCTTT. Its translation is CSASAGCKGAFF.

This chain uses TRBV19 with TRBJ2-3, with TRBD2 matching over 8 bases. The trim removed 6 bases at V and 4 bases at J, leaving 6 bases unmatched. The CDR3 is made up of 14 amino acids. CDR1 is LNHDA and CDR2 is SQIVND in the germline V gene (reference sequence). DNA for the CDR3: TGTGCCAGTAGGGGACTAGGGGCCCCAGATACGCAGTATTTT. Amino acids: CASRGLGAPDTQYF. Full variable domain (rest looked up from reference TRBV19 and TRBJ2-3): DGGITQSPKYLFRKEGQNVTLSCEQNLNHDAMYWYRQDPGQGLRLIYYSQIVNDFQKGDIAEGYSVSREKKESFPLTVTSAQKNPTAFYLCASRGLGAPDTQYFGPGTRLTVL.

In this sample, this clonotype turned up a few times. This sequence joins TRBV5-1 and TRBJ1-1, with no clear D. Per the germline V gene, CDR1 is SGHRS and CDR2 is YFSETQ. The CDR3 is 14 amino acids. V dropped 4 bases and J dropped 2 bases, with 12 bases sitting between them. CDR3 DNA sequence: TGCGCCAGCAGCGTACCCACCCAAAACACTGAAGCTTTCTTT. Its translation is CASSVPTQNTEAFF.

This clonotype was detected a few times. V and J are TRBV7-9 and TRBJ2-7; 9 bases match TRBD1. This CDR3 spans 15 amino acids. The V segment lost 7 bases and the J segment 2 bases; nucleotides outside the gene matches: 9. From germline, CDR1 is SEHNR and CDR2 FQNEAQ (reference sequence). The CDR3 nucleotides are TGTGCCAGCACTGCGCCGGGACAGGGAACCTACGAGCAGTACTTC. This sequence encodes CASTAPGQGTYEQYF.

The sample holds many counts of this clonotype. The CDR3 DNA is TGTGCCAGCAGCGGGCGGACAGTGAACACTGAAGCTTTCTTT. This sequence encodes CASSGRTVNTEAFF. The V call is TRBV11-1, the J call TRBJ1-1; D might be TRBD1 (6 bases). The CDR3 has 14 amino acids. Germline CDR1 SGHAT, CDR2 FQDESV (reference sequence). V dropped 5 bases and J dropped 0 bases, with 10 bases sitting between them.

This chain joins TRBV28 and TRBJ1-5; possibly TRBD1 for D (6 bases). The CDR3 extends over 16 amino acids. With 6 bases removed from V and 2 bases from J, the gap between germline ends came to 17 bases. Germline V gene data show CDR1 as MDHEN and CDR2 as SYDVKM. The CDR3 region has the DNA TGTGCCAGCAGGGGCGGGGGGACACCTCGCAATCAGCCCCAGCATTTT. Translation: CASRGGGTPRNQPQHF. Looking up the rest from reference TRBV28 and TRBJ1-5 gives the full variable domain: DVKVTQSSRYLVKRTGEKVFLECVQDMDHENMFWYRQDPGLGLRLIYFSYDVKMKEKGDIPEGYSVSREKKERFSLILESASTNQTSMYLCASRGGGTPRNQPQHFGDGTRLSIL.

This clonotype was picked up a small number of times. The V gene is TRBV12-3 or TRBV12-4, the J gene TRBJ1-3, with D perhaps matching TRBD1 (5 bases). This CDR3 is 12 amino acids long. Trimming took 6 bases from V and 7 from J, leaving 10 bases between them. CDR3 sequence (DNA): TGTGCCAGCAGAGTGGGGGAGAACACCATATATTTT. Protein: CASRVGENTIYF.

Ten or more counts support this clonotype. The chain is built from TRBV12-3 or TRBV12-4 and TRBJ1-5; D is unclear. The CDR3 length is 15 residues. Trimming removed 7 bases from V and 1 base from J, with 14 bases in between. The CDR3 sequence is CASTLAGVSNQPQHF. The CDR3, as DNA: TGTGCCAGCACCCTGGCTGGGGTGAGCAATCAGCCCCAGCATTTT.

The rearrangement joins TRBV25-1 to TRBJ2-7; D ambiguous. This CDR3 is 14 amino acids long. Germline V CDR1 and CDR2: MGHDK, SYGVNS. The V end lost 0 bases, the J end lost 4 bases, and 10 bases lay between the germline ends. The CDR3 loop reads CASSEYRAPYEQYF. Here the CDR3 DNA reads TGTGCCAGCAGTGAATACAGAGCTCCTTACGAGCAGTACTTC.

The chain joins TRBV7-9 to TRBJ2-7; unclear D gene. Trimming pared 5 bases from V and 4 bases from J, leaving 9 bases between. In germline, CDR1 is SEHNR, CDR2 FQNEAQ (reference sequence). The CDR3 runs 12 residues. The CDR3 nucleotides are TGTGCCAGCAGCCCCGAGAGGTACGAGCAGTACTTC. Its protein is CASSPERYEQYF.

At least ten counts were recorded for this clonotype. The chain couples TRBV7-3 to TRBJ2-3, with D hard to call. The CDR3 consists of 13 residues. Germline V gene sequence: CDR1 SGHTA, CDR2 FQGTGA. V was trimmed by 5 bases and J by 2 bases, leaving 8 bases between them. In DNA, the CDR3 is TGTGCCAGCAGCGCCCGAACCACAGATACGCAGTATTTT. Encoded protein: CASSARTTDTQYF. The full variable domain, completed using reference TRBV7-3 and TRBJ2-3, is GAGVSQTPSNKVTEKGKYVELRCDPISGHTALYWYRQSLGQGPEFLIYFQGTGAADDSGLPNDRFFAVRPEGSVSTLKIQRTERGDSAVYLCASSARTTDTQYFGPGTRLTVL.

This clonotype was seen ten or more times. The rearrangement links TRBV12-3 or TRBV12-4 to TRBJ2-7; D remains unclear. V was trimmed by 6 bases and J by 6 bases, leaving 9 bases between them. This CDR3 region has 11 residues. CDR3: CASRGASEQYF. CDR3 coding DNA: TGTGCCAGCAGAGGAGCTAGCGAGCAGTACTTC.

The rearrangement uses TRBV20-1 and TRBJ2-5, with 8 bases matching TRBD1. The CDR3 sequence is 13 residues long. Germline CDR1 DFQATT, CDR2 SNEGSKA (reference sequence). Unmatched junction bases numbered 5, after V lost 4 bases and J lost 4 bases. In nucleotides, the CDR3 is TGCAGTGCTAAGGACAGGGCCCCAGAGACCCAGTACTTC. This codes for CSAKDRAPETQYF.

This rearrangement joins TRBV30 to TRBJ1-5; 9 bases match TRBD1. The CDR3 covers 15 residues. Germline V lookup: CDR1 GTSNPN, CDR2 SVGIG (reference sequence). V gave up 5 bases and J gave up 4 bases; unmatched junction bases: 9. CDR3 nucleotides: TGTGCCTGGCAACCGGGACAGGGACTTAATCAGCCCCAGCATTTT. It is translated as CAWQPGQGLNQPQHF.

The V gene is TRBV9, the J gene TRBJ1-1; 7 bases are a match to TRBD1. The CDR3 is made up of 14 amino acids. The V gene end was trimmed by 3 bases and the J gene end by 5 bases; junction bases not matched to a gene: 7. Germline V gives CDR1 SGDLS, CDR2 YYNGEE. The CDR3 region is CASSAGLTGTEAFF. The CDR3 DNA is TGTGCCAGCAGCGCGGGCTTGACAGGGACTGAAGCTTTCTTT.

The table lists this clonotype with many counts. The CDR3 nucleotides read TGTGCCAGCAGCCAAGGTTCCAGCGGGATTGAAAGGTACAATGAGCAGTTCTTC. It specifies CASSQGSSGIERYNEQFF. This rearrangement joins TRBV14 to TRBJ2-1; 7 nucleotides match TRBD2. The CDR3 length is 18 residues. The junction had 13 bases not matched to a gene; V was cut back by 1 base and J by 4 bases. Germline CDR1 reads SGHDN; CDR2 reads FVKESK.

This clonotype was recorded many times. J is TRBJ2-7 and V is TRBV7-2; D remains ambiguous. The germline V gene encodes CDR1 SGHTA and CDR2 FQGNSA. V was pared by 5 bases and J by 0 bases, with 8 bases between. The CDR3 loop spans 13 amino acids. CDR3 in amino acids: CASSRDSSYEQYF. The CDR3 nucleotides are TGTGCCAGCAGCCGTGACTCCTCCTACGAGCAGTACTTC.

This clonotype was detected only a few times. This rearrangement joins TRBV29-1 to TRBJ2-7; D unclear. CDR1 is SQVTM, CDR2 ANQGSEA, per germline. This CDR3 region has 13 residues. The germline V and J ends were trimmed by 5 bases and 1 base, with 12 bases remaining between them. The CDR3 DNA reads TGCAGCGTTTCTGAGGCTAAGTCCTACGAGCAGTACTTC. This encodes CSVSEAKSYEQYF.

V gene TRBV11-2 combines with J gene TRBJ1-5, with D maybe TRBD1 (6 bases). Trimming removed 6 bases at V and 2 bases at J, with 23 bases between. In germline, CDR1 is SGHAT, CDR2 FQNNGV. This CDR3 has 18 residues. The CDR3, as DNA: TGTGCCAGCAGTTCTGGCAGGCAGGGGATAAGTGGCAATCAGCCCCAGCATTTT. Translation: CASSSGRQGISGNQPQHF.

This clonotype has a handful of counts. The genes are TRBV11-2 and TRBJ2-3; D is unclear. CDR3 size: 16 residues. Per the germline V gene, CDR1 is SGHAT and CDR2 is FQNNGV. The V gene lost 5 bases and the J gene lost 0 bases, with 15 bases spanning the gap. The CDR3 protein is CASSRSLQSSTDTQYF. The CDR3 DNA sequence: TGTGCCAGCAGCCGGAGCCTCCAGTCTAGCACAGATACGCAGTATTTT.

The V call is TRBV27, the J call TRBJ1-5; D may be TRBD1 (6 bases). The CDR3 sequence is 16 residues long. Germline CDR1 reads MNHEY; CDR2 reads SMNVEV (reference sequence). Trimming shortened V by 2 bases and J by 3 bases, and 14 bases separated the two germline ends. The CDR3 here is CASSLGWGADNQPQHF. The CDR3 nucleotides read TGTGCCAGCAGTTTAGGTTGGGGGGCGGACAATCAGCCCCAGCATTTT.

Only a few counts were recorded for this clonotype. V gene TRBV7-3 combines with J gene TRBJ2-7; D is perhaps TRBD2 (6 bases). V gave up 4 bases and J gave up 9 bases, with 19 bases separating them. CDR1 and CDR2 (germline): SGHTA, FQGTGA. The CDR3 length is 14 residues. CDR3 nucleotides: TGTGCCAGCAGCTCCCCCGGGAGCCTTCTCGGGCAGTACTTC. Translation: CASSSPGSLLGQYF. The complete variable domain, with remaining parts taken from reference TRBV7-3 and TRBJ2-7, reads GAGVSQTPSNKVTEKGKYVELRCDPISGHTALYWYRQSLGQGPEFLIYFQGTGAADDSGLPNDRFFAVRPEGSVSTLKIQRTERGDSAVYLCASSSPGSLLGQYFGPGTRLTVT.

The sample holds a few counts of this clonotype. The rearrangement joins TRBV18 to TRBJ2-1; 10 bases align to TRBD2. Germline CDR1 is KGHSH and CDR2 is LQKENI. The V and J ends lost 6 bases and 5 bases, in that order; junction bases with no gene match: 4. CDR3 size: 14 residues. The DNA of the CDR3 is TGTGCCAGCTCCCCCGGGACTAGCGACAATGAGCAGTTCTTC. It translates to CASSPGTSDNEQFF. Full variable domain (outside the CDR3, taken from reference TRBV18 and TRBJ2-1): NAGVMQNPRHLVRRRGQEARLRCSPMKGHSHVYWYRQLPEEGLKFMVYLQKENIIDESGMPKERFSAEFPKEGPSILRIQQVVRGDSAAYFCASSPGTSDNEQFFGPGTRLTVL.

This clonotype was found many times. The chain recombines TRBV7-2 with TRBJ2-7, with D maybe TRBD1 (5 bases). V lost 1 base and J 0 bases, leaving 7 bases between the germline ends. Per the germline V gene, CDR1 is SGHTA and CDR2 is FQGNSA. The CDR3 has 14 residues. DNA of the CDR3: TGTGCCAGCAGCTTAGGTAGGGGCTCCTACGAGCAGTACTTC. Encoded protein: CASSLGRGSYEQYF.

This clonotype showed up many times. The rearrangement joins TRBV29-1 to TRBJ1-1, with TRBD1 identical over 11 bases. CDR1 is SQVTM, CDR2 ANQGSEA, per germline. The CDR3 loop spans 14 amino acids. V gave up 1 base and J gave up 6 bases; unmatched junction bases: 4. CDR3 residues: CSVEVRTGGPEAFF. CDR3 nucleotides: TGCAGCGTTGAAGTTCGGACAGGGGGCCCTGAAGCTTTCTTT.

This clonotype was seen many times. This chain links TRBV7-9 with TRBJ1-5, with 11 nucleotides matching TRBD1. CDR1 is SEHNR, CDR2 FQNEAQ, per germline (reference sequence). This CDR3 contains 15 residues. V lost 4 bases to trimming and J lost 8 bases; unmatched junction nucleotides: 7. CDR3 DNA sequence: TGTGCCAGCAGCTCGGACAGGGGGCTTGCAGAGCCCCAGCATTTT. Translated, it gives CASSSDRGLAEPQHF.

This clonotype was seen at least ten times. The chain carries TRBV28 and TRBJ2-7, with D maybe TRBD2 (5 bases). CDR3 length equals 15 residues. Looked up from germline, CDR1 is MDHEN and CDR2 is SYDVKM. The V end lost 1 base, the J end lost 1 base, and 11 bases lay between the germline ends. The CDR3 here is CASSLFRGISYEQYF. The DNA of the CDR3 is TGTGCCAGCAGTTTATTTCGGGGAATTTCCTACGAGCAGTACTTC. The variable domain in full, with the rest retrieved from reference TRBV28 and TRBJ2-7, is DVKVTQSSRYLVKRTGEKVFLECVQDMDHENMFWYRQDPGLGLRLIYFSYDVKMKEKGDIPEGYSVSREKKERFSLILESASTNQTSMYLCASSLFRGISYEQYFGPGTRLTVT.

This clonotype was recorded at least ten times. The rearrangement links TRBV12-3 or TRBV12-4 to TRBJ2-3, with 11 positions matching TRBD2. This CDR3 has 17 amino acids. V lost 3 bases and J lost 4; bases outside the gene matches: 9. CDR3 residues: CASSFSLLAGVPDTQYF. CDR3 DNA: TGTGCCAGCAGTTTTTCACTACTAGCGGGGGTCCCAGATACGCAGTATTTT.